Listed below are T cell receptor beta chains from one sample, sequenced in a study of metastatic and nonmetastatic thyroid tumors. With MiXCR, TCRdb reprocessed the PCR reads. The top ten hold 3.6% of the sample, which has approximately 84,000 clones, around 14% seen once. Material: blood. The receptors come from a female donor with papillary thyroid cancer or a benign thyroid nodule (not recorded which). Some clones in this sample may be carry-over from other donors' samples. Both conserved end residues are part of each CDR3. D genes are given only for firm matches. Rows may omit the clone size; those that give it use once, few, many or a size class.

j_gene | abundance | v_gene | d_gene | CDR3aa | CDR3nt
TRBJ1-5 | many | TRBV12-3/TRBV12-4 | - | CASSAGQPQHF | TGTGCCAGCAGTGCCGGTCAGCCCCAGCATTTT
TRBJ2-7 | few | TRBV15 | TRBD2 | CATSSWTSGTYEQYF | TGTGCCACCAGCAGTTGGACTAGCGGGACCTACGAGCAGTACTTC
TRBJ2-7 | many | TRBV5-1 | TRBD2 | CASSLSELAGGLLNYEQYF | TGCGCCAGCAGCTTGTCCGAACTAGCGGGGGGCCTCCTGAATTACGAGCAGTACTTC
TRBJ2-7 | many | TRBV6-2/TRBV6-3 | TRBD1 | CASSYSGGTGGPRTLGEQYF | TGTGCCAGCAGTTACTCTGGCGGGACAGGGGGCCCTCGGACCCTGGGGGAGCAGTACTTC
TRBJ2-7 | many | TRBV10-3 | - | CAISEDGVNTYEQYF | TGTGCCATCAGTGAGGACGGGGTTAATACCTACGAGCAGTACTTC
TRBJ1-1 | many | TRBV4-1 | - | CASSQVLGRRTEAFF | TGCGCCAGCAGCCAAGTACTTGGTAGGCGGACTGAAGCTTTCTTT
TRBJ2-7 | many | TRBV5-8 | - | CASSLQGGPPFYEQYF | TGTGCCAGCAGCTTGCAAGGTGGTCCCCCTTTCTACGAGCAGTACTTC
TRBJ1-1 | many | TRBV30 | - | CAWSRWRGTEAFF | TGTGCCTGGAGCCGGTGGAGGGGCACTGAAGCTTTCTTT
TRBJ2-7 | many | TRBV12-1 | - | CASSEAYYEQYF | TGTGCCAGCAGCGAGGCTTACTACGAGCAGTACTTC
TRBJ2-7 | many | TRBV6-1 | - | CASRDTEMGLTYEQYF | TGTGCCAGCAGAGACACAGAAATGGGCTTGACATACGAGCAGTACTTC
TRBJ2-1 | - | TRBV30 | - | CAWSVVTSAYNEQFF | TGTGCCTGGAGTGTGGTGACATCCGCCTACAATGAGCAGTTCTTC
TRBJ2-5 | - | TRBV20-1 | - | CSASVGWANGLQETQYF | TGCAGTGCTTCGGTCGGGTGGGCTAACGGGCTCCAAGAGACCCAGTACTTC
TRBJ2-2 | - | TRBV6-2/TRBV6-3 | - | CASSYDRANTGELFF | TGTGCCAGCAGTTACGACAGAGCGAACACCGGGGAGCTGTTTTTT
TRBJ1-1 | many | TRBV19 | TRBD1 | CASRAGQGANTEAFF | TGTGCCAGTAGGGCGGGACAGGGGGCGAACACTGAAGCTTTCTTT
TRBJ2-1 | many | TRBV24-1 | TRBD2 | CATSDSTSGGYNEQFF | TGTGCCACCAGTGACTCGACTAGCGGGGGCTACAATGAGCAGTTCTTC
TRBJ1-5 | many | TRBV28 | - | CASSLGGGSNQPQHF | TGTGCCAGCAGTTTAGGAGGGGGGAGCAATCAGCCCCAGCATTTT
TRBJ2-7 | many | TRBV12-3/TRBV12-4 | TRBD1 | CASTQDRGTAEQYF | TGTGCCAGCACCCAGGACAGGGGTACCGCCGAGCAGTACTTC
TRBJ1-3 | many | TRBV20-1 | - | CSAREFGSSGNTIYF | TGCAGTGCTAGAGAATTTGGGAGCTCTGGAAACACCATATATTTC
TRBJ1-5 | many | TRBV15 | - | CATSREALGPQHF | TGTGCCACCAGCCGTGAAGCCCTTGGGCCCCAGCATTTT
TRBJ2-6 | many | TRBV20-1 | TRBD1 | CSARTGLSGANVLTF | TGCAGTGCCAGGACAGGACTCTCTGGGGCCAACGTCCTGACTTTC
TRBJ1-1 | - | TRBV5-1 | - | CASSPQGAHTEDLF | TGCGCCAGCAGCCCCCAAGGTGCCCACACTGAAGATTTATTT
TRBJ2-6 | - | TRBV11-2 | - | CAISAGTPWANVLTF | TGTGCCATCAGCGCAGGGACACCTTGGGCCAACGTCCTGACTTTC
TRBJ1-4 | many | TRBV28 | - | CASSYRGQGANEKLFF | TGTGCCAGCAGTTATCGGGGACAAGGGGCTAATGAAAAACTGTTTTTT
TRBJ1-2 | many | TRBV19 | - | CASSINPQGGYTF | TGTGCCAGTAGTATTAACCCCCAAGGTGGCTACACCTTC
TRBJ2-7 | many | TRBV7-9 | - | CASSLTPYEQYF | TGTGCCAGCAGTTTAACCCCCTACGAGCAGTACTTC
TRBJ2-3 | - | TRBV6-1 | - | CASSPAVAGGDTQYF | TGTGCCAGCAGCCCGGCAGTGGCTGGAGGAGATACGCAGTATTTT
TRBJ1-2 | many | TRBV4-1 | - | CASSQGGGNYGYTF | TGCGCCAGCAGCCAAGGCGGGGGGAACTATGGCTACACCTTC
TRBJ2-2 | many | TRBV24-1 | - | CATSSISSTGELFF | TGTGCCACCAGTTCTATATCGTCCACCGGGGAGCTGTTTTTT
TRBJ2-7 | many | TRBV7-2 | TRBD1 | CASSLFTGDIYEQYF | TGTGCCAGCAGCTTATTTACAGGGGATATCTACGAGCAGTACTTC
TRBJ1-5 | many | TRBV6-1 | - | CASSEWNGSNQPQHF | TGTGCCAGCAGTGAATGGAACGGTAGCAATCAGCCCCAGCATTTT
TRBJ2-7 | many | TRBV7-9 | - | CASSLDLESYEQYF | TGTGCCAGCAGCTTAGATCTAGAATCCTACGAGCAGTACTTC
TRBJ1-1 | many | TRBV7-8 | - | CASSLNPGGPNTEAFF | TGTGCCAGCAGCTTGAACCCCGGGGGCCCGAACACTGAAGCTTTCTTT
TRBJ1-4 | few | TRBV6-1 | - | CASSRDPGSTNEKLFF | TGTGCCAGCAGTCGAGACCCGGGCTCAACTAATGAAAAACTGTTTTTT
TRBJ2-7 | many | TRBV6-4 | - | CASRPMGLGSPRQAAYEQYF | TGTGCCAGCAGACCTATGGGCTTGGGTTCGCCGCGACAGGCGGCCTACGAGCAGTACTTC
TRBJ2-2 | few | TRBV15 | - | CATSASNTGDLFF | TGTGCCACCAGCGCATCTAACACCGGGGATCTGTTTTTT
TRBJ2-5 | many | TRBV6-2/TRBV6-3 | TRBD2 | CASSRSGGGTQYF | TGTGCCAGCAGTCGGAGCGGGGGAGGGACCCAGTACTTC
TRBJ1-6 | many | TRBV28 | - | CASSPVGFAGWDSPLHF | TGTGCCAGCAGCCCGGTGGGCTTTGCAGGGTGGGATTCACCCCTCCACTTT
TRBJ2-3 | - | TRBV4-2 | - | CATSPPPGGRTDTQYF | TGTGCCACCTCCCCCCCCCCAGGGGGGCGCACAGATACGCAGTATTTT
TRBJ2-6 | - | TRBV19 | - | CASVGSGSPGSNVLTF | TGTGCCAGTGTCGGATCGGGGTCCCCTGGGTCCAACGTCCTGACTTTC
TRBJ2-5 | - | TRBV6-2/TRBV6-3 | - | CASSYGTLGRGQETQYF | TGTGCCAGCAGTTACGGGACTCTTGGCAGAGGACAAGAGACCCAGTACTTC
TRBJ2-5 | many | TRBV19 | - | CASRLGAQGETQYF | TGTGCCAGCCGCTTAGGGGCGCAGGGAGAGACCCAGTACTTC
TRBJ1-2 | many | TRBV19 | - | CASSRRGDPVYGYTF | TGTGCCAGTAGTAGGAGGGGGGATCCGGTGTATGGCTACACCTTC
TRBJ1-6 | many | TRBV2 | TRBD1 | CASSAPGTARNSPLHF | TGTGCCAGCAGTGCCCCGGGGACAGCCAGGAATTCACCCCTCCACTTT